The clone carrying this T cell receptor beta chain was seen a single time. These data belong to a study of control samples from healthy donors and cancer patients. The assay was immunoSEQ multiplex PCR, and TCRdb's table has in-frame clones only and misses some. Here the sample spans about 150,000 clones, roughly 93% being singletons. Germline assignment: CDR1 LNHDA and CDR2 SQIVND (reference sequence). The ends were cut back, 6 bases at V and 2 bases at J, with 4 bases in the middle. The CDR3 length is 11 residues. The rearrangement links TRBV19 to TRBJ1-1; D call uncertain. Sequencing input: blood. The TCR was taken from a man younger than 35 in good health. CDR3 nucleotide sequence: TGTGCCAGTAGGGATAACACTGAAGCTTTCTTT. Its translation: CASRDNTEAFF. The variable domain in full, with the rest retrieved from reference TRBV19 and TRBJ1-1, is DGGITQSPKYLFRKEGQNVTLSCEQNLNHDAMYWYRQDPGQGLRLIYYSQIVNDFQKGDIAEGYSVSREKKESFPLTVTSAQKNPTAFYLCASRDNTEAFFGQGTRLTVV.